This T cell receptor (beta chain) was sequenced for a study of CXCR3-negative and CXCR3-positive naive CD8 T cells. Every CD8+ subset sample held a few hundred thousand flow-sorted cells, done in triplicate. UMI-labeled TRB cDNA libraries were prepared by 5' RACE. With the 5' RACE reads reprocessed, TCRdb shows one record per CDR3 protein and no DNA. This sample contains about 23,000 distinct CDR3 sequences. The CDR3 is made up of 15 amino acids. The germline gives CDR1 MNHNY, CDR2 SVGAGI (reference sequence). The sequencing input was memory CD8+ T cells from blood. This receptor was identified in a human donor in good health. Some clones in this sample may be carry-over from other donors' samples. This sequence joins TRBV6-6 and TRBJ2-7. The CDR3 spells CASSYFGHEGYEQYF.